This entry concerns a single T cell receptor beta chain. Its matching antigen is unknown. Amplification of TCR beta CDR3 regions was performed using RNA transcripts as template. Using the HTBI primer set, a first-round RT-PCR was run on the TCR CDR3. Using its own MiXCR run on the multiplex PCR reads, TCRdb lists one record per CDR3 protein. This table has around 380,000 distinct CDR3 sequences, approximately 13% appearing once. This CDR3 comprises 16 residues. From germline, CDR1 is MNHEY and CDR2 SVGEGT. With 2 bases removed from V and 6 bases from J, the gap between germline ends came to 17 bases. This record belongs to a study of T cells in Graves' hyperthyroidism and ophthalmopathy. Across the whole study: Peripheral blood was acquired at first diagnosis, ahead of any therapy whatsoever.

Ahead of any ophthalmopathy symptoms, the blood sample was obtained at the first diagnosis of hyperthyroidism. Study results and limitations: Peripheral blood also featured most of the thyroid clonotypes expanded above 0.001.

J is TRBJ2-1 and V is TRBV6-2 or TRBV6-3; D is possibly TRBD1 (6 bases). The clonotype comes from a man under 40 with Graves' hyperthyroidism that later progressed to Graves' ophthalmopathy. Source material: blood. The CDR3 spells CASSYRGQPPLNEQFF. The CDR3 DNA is TGTGCCAGCAGTTACCGAGGACAGCCACCCCTCAATGAGCAGTTCTTC.